These 27 T cell receptor beta chains were all obtained from the same sample, sequenced in a study of OX40 agonist ivuxolimab in advanced cancers. Here immunoSEQ multiplex PCR was the method, and the copy in TCRdb shows in-frame clones only, minus some. This sample carries approximately 80,000 clones, about 91% of them seen once, and the ten largest clones take approximately 7.7%. The sequences come from CD4+ or CD8+ T cells sorted from blood, collected in a trial of the OX40 agonist ivuxolimab. These receptors originate from an adult with an advanced solid tumor such as melanoma, head and neck, liver or kidney cancer.

The CDR3 loop is CSVLIRDGEEQYF. The CDR3 DNA reads TGCAGCGTTCTTATCAGGGACGGCGAGGAGCAGTACTTC. The chain joins TRBV29-1 to TRBJ2-7; the D call may be TRBD1 or TRBD2 (5 bases each). Between the trimmed V and J ends, which lost 5 bases and 7 bases, there was a span of 18 bases. There are 13 residues in the CDR3. The germline V gene has CDR1 SQVTM and CDR2 ANQGSEA.

The chain is built from TRBV30 and TRBJ2-5; the match to TRBD1 covers 8 bases. The CDR3 covers 12 residues. With 3 bases clipped from V and 11 bases from J, the junction kept 8 bases outside the gene matches. CDR1 is GTSNPN and CDR2 is SVGIG in the germline V gene (reference sequence). CDR3 in DNA: TGTGCCTGGAGGGAGGCAGGGGGCGGGCAGTACTTC. This encodes CAWREAGGGQYF.

V usage is TRBV6-6 and J usage is TRBJ2-7; 8 bases are shared with TRBD2. V lost 5 bases and J lost 7; bases outside the gene matches: 10. Per the germline V gene, CDR1 is MNHNY and CDR2 is SVGAGI (reference sequence). The CDR3 covers 14 residues. In nucleotides, the CDR3 is TGTGCCAGCAGTGCACTAGCGGAGGCGGGAGAGCAGTACTTC. Encoded protein: CASSALAEAGEQYF.

The chain recombines TRBV5-6 with TRBJ2-2, with 8 bases aligning to TRBD1. Germline CDR1 is SGHDT and CDR2 is YYEEEE. Germline trimming cut 0 bases from V and 3 bases from J; bases unmatched to any gene: 4. The CDR3 extends over 16 amino acids. CDR3 in amino acids: CASSLAGTGDTGELFF. CDR3 bases: TGTGCCAGCAGCTTGGCCGGGACAGGCGACACCGGGGAGCTGTTTTTT.

This clone has a handful of counts. This sequence joins TRBV5-1 and TRBJ2-5, with D maybe TRBD2 (7 bases). The CDR3 runs 14 residues. V gave up 4 bases and J gave up 0 bases, with 10 bases separating them. CDR1 is SGHRS, CDR2 YFSETQ, per germline. Here the CDR3 reads CASSRGTNQETQYF. The DNA for the CDR3 is TGCGCCAGCAGCAGGGGGACTAACCAAGAGACCCAGTACTTC.

The chain has TRBV7-2 and TRBJ2-5; D may correspond to TRBD1 or TRBD2 (5 bases each). The germline CDR1 and CDR2 sequences are SGHTA and FQGNSA. V was cut by 1 base and J by 5 bases, with 14 bases left in between. This CDR3 has 15 amino acids. CDR3 sequence (DNA): TGTGCCAGCAGCTTAGTCGGTGGGACGTCCGAGACCCAGTACTTC. It codes for CASSLVGGTSETQYF.

This clone was detected only once. CDR3 amino acids: CASSSRDRGPNTEAFF. In DNA form, the CDR3 reads TGTGCCAGCAGCTCCCGGGACAGGGGCCCGAACACTGAAGCTTTCTTT. This chain uses TRBV27 with TRBJ1-1; TRBD1 matches at 10 bases. Trimming took 6 bases from V and 1 from J; bases not matched to a gene: 8. Germline CDR1 is MNHEY and CDR2 is SMNVEV (reference sequence). The CDR3 is made up of 16 amino acids.

The rearrangement links TRBV7-9 to TRBJ2-5, with 9 positions matching TRBD2. Germline V gives CDR1 SEHNR, CDR2 FQNEAQ (reference sequence). The CDR3 is 16 amino acids. V lost 5 bases, J lost 4 bases, and 11 bases stayed unmatched. Written as DNA, the CDR3 is TGTGCCAGCAGCAGCCACGTAGCGGGAGTGAGAGAGACCCAGTACTTC. Translation: CASSSHVAGVRETQYF.

The chain recombines TRBV11-1 with TRBJ2-5; no definite D call. Germline CDR1 SGHAT, CDR2 FQDESV (reference sequence). V gave up 0 bases and J gave up 6 bases, with 5 bases separating them. The CDR3 extends over 12 amino acids. In DNA, the CDR3 is TGTGCCAGCAGCTTAGCCGGAAAGACCCAGTACTTC. Protein sequence: CASSLAGKTQYF.

This clone has only one observation. This chain uses TRBV6-5 with TRBJ2-7; 7 bases agree with TRBD2. The CDR3 is 14 amino acids. CDR1 and CDR2 (germline): MNHEY, SVGAGI. With 4 bases clipped from V and 6 bases from J, the junction kept 9 bases outside the gene matches. The CDR3 nucleotides are TGTGCCAGCAGTTCCCTAAGCGGGATTGGCGAGCAGTACTTC. It codes for CASSSLSGIGEQYF.

This clone has more than one count but fewer than ten. J is TRBJ1-2 and V is TRBV11-2; D is perhaps TRBD1 (5 bases). The CDR3 is made up of 12 amino acids. Germline CDR1 and CDR2: SGHAT and FQNNGV. The V and J ends lost 6 bases and 6 bases respectively, with 11 bases between them. The DNA for the CDR3 is TGTGCCAGCAGACTGGGACGAGATGGCTACACCTTC. This gives the protein CASRLGRDGYTF.

The V call is TRBV4-2, the J call TRBJ2-5; 9 bases agree with TRBD2. The ends lost 4 bases at V and 5 bases at J; junction bases unmatched: 11. The CDR3 spans 16 residues. Germline loops: CDR1 LGHNA, CDR2 YNFKEQ. In nucleotides, the CDR3 is TGTGCCAGCAGCCTAAGAGGTCTAGCGGGATCGGAGACCCAGTACTTC. As protein: CASSLRGLAGSETQYF.

The chain uses TRBV2 and TRBJ1-4; D uncertain. Germline V gives CDR1 SNHLY, CDR2 FYNNEI. Trimming removed 6 bases from V and 8 bases from J, with 13 bases in between. The CDR3 totals 13 residues. This CDR3 reads CASSQNGVEKLFF. CDR3 nucleotides: TGTGCCAGCAGCCAAAACGGGGTAGAAAAACTGTTTTTT.

Turning to this clone: The junction shows a germline mismatch at one end, possibly a read error. The J gene is TRBJ2-7, the V gene TRBV28, with 11 bases lining up with TRBD2. Germline values: CDR1 MDHEN, CDR2 SYDVKM. CDR3 length: 12 amino acids. The CDR3 loop reads CASSLPSGGHNF. The CDR3 nucleotides are TGTGCCAGCAGTTTACCTAGCGGGGGGCATAACTTC.

Concerning this clone itself: This CDR3 is also generated by other DNA sequences in the sample. This rearrangement joins TRBV20-1 to TRBJ1-2; D gene uncertain. CDR1 DFQATT and CDR2 SNEGSKA come from the germline V gene (reference sequence). V lost 3 bases and J lost 5, with 7 bases in between. The length of the CDR3 is 11 residues. CDR3 sequence (DNA): TGCAGTGCTAGGCGGGAATATGGCTACACCTTC. This sequence encodes CSARREYGYTF.

The chain joins TRBV4-2 to TRBJ2-1, with 10 bases aligning to TRBD1. The CDR3 covers 16 residues. V gave up 0 bases and J gave up 8 bases; unmatched junction bases: 7. CDR1 and CDR2 from the germline V gene are LGHNA and YNFKEQ. The CDR3 DNA reads as TGTGCCAGCAGCCAAGAGTCGGGACAGGGGAGGGATGAGCAGTTCTTC. It codes for CASSQESGQGRDEQFF.

The chain is built from TRBV5-5 and TRBJ2-1; 11 bases are shared with TRBD2. The ends lost 4 bases at V and 6 bases at J; junction bases unmatched: 9. The CDR3 has 16 residues. Germline CDR1 is SGHKS and CDR2 is YYEKEE (reference sequence). The CDR3 DNA reads as TGTGCCAGCAGCCAAGTAGCGGGAGGGCCGGGCAATGAGCAGTTCTTC. It yields the protein CASSQVAGGPGNEQFF.

The gene calls are TRBV29-1 and TRBJ2-5; D is undetermined. The J call may be in error: the DNA end matches TRBJ2-7 better. Germline assignment: CDR1 SQVTM and CDR2 ANQGSEA. The CDR3 has 14 residues. This CDR3 is CSVEIGSQAYEQYF. Here the CDR3 DNA reads TGCAGCGTTGAAATAGGTTCGCAGGCCTACGAGCAGTACTTC.

The rearrangement links TRBV28 to TRBJ1-3, with D uncertain. Germline values: CDR1 MDHEN, CDR2 SYDVKM. Trimming left V 1 base short and J 6 bases short, with 7 bases between. This CDR3 comprises 13 residues. CDR3 region: CASSLSELNTIYF. Here the CDR3 DNA reads TGTGCCAGCAGTTTATCGGAGTTAAACACCATATATTTT.

This chain joins TRBV9 and TRBJ2-5, with 14 positions matching TRBD2. Germline V gene lookup returns CDR1 SGDLS and CDR2 YYNGEE. The CDR3 length is 18 residues. V was clipped by 3 bases and J by 5 bases; unmatched bases: 12. CDR3 protein: CASSGQGLAGVGAETQYF. The DNA of the CDR3 is TGTGCCAGCAGCGGACAGGGACTAGCGGGAGTGGGTGCCGAGACCCAGTACTTC.

This chain links TRBV10-3 with TRBJ2-5; D is possibly TRBD2 (6 bases). Trimming removed 0 bases from V and 4 bases from J, with 12 bases in between. The CDR3 runs 15 residues. Germline loops: CDR1 ENHRY, CDR2 SYGVKD. The CDR3 sequence: CAISESTRRAETQYF. In DNA, the CDR3 is TGTGCCATCAGTGAGTCGACTAGGCGGGCAGAGACCCAGTACTTC.

This chain links TRBV27 with TRBJ2-2; 8 bases align to TRBD1. Germline lookup yields CDR1 MNHEY and CDR2 SMNVEV (reference sequence). The CDR3 is 13 amino acids. Germline trimming cut 10 bases from V and 6 bases from J; bases unmatched to any gene: 7. The CDR3 protein is CATRQGWAGELFF. The CDR3 DNA reads TGTGCCACCCGACAGGGGTGGGCCGGGGAGCTGTTTTTT.

CDR3 loop: CASSMEGLVGETQYF. The DNA of the CDR3 is TGTGCCAGTAGTATGGAGGGGCTTGTCGGAGAGACCCAGTACTTC. The chain combines TRBV19 with TRBJ2-5; tentatively, D is TRBD2 (6 bases). The CDR3 totals 15 residues. Germline loops: CDR1 LNHDA, CDR2 SQIVND (reference sequence). Trimming pared 3 bases from V and 4 bases from J, leaving 15 bases between.

V is TRBV5-1 and J is TRBJ1-1; the D gene is possibly TRBD1 (6 bases). CDR1 and CDR2 from the germline V gene are SGHRS and YFSETQ. The CDR3 is 13 amino acids. V shed 4 bases and J shed 6 bases, with 13 bases lying between them. This CDR3 is CASSLRGNAEAFF. Here the CDR3 DNA reads TGCGCCAGCAGCCTGAGGGGGAATGCTGAAGCTTTCTTT.

J is TRBJ1-5 and V is TRBV5-6, with 11 bases identical to TRBD1. The CDR3 consists of 16 residues. Germline V CDR1 and CDR2: SGHDT, YYEEEE. V shed 4 bases and J 2 bases; nucleotides not matched to a gene: 5. CDR3 nucleotides: TGTGCCAGCAGCAAGGACAGGGGGCAACGCAATCAGCCCCAGCATTTT. Its translation is CASSKDRGQRNQPQHF.

The V call is TRBV19, the J call TRBJ1-5, with 12 bases identical to TRBD1. Trimming at V came to 7 bases and at J to 7 bases, leaving 14 bases not matched to a gene. This CDR3 comprises 17 residues. From germline, CDR1 is LNHDA and CDR2 SQIVND (reference sequence). The DNA for the CDR3 is TGTGCCAGTAAACCCCTCCGGGACAGGGGGCGCGGGCAGCCCCAGCATTTT. This sequence encodes CASKPLRDRGRGQPQHF.

The chain recombines TRBV27 with TRBJ2-7; perhaps TRBD2 as D (5 bases). Trimming removed 5 bases at V and 4 bases at J, with 9 bases between. The CDR3 covers 12 residues. Germline lookup yields CDR1 MNHEY and CDR2 SMNVEV (reference sequence). The CDR3 loop is CASSSGLYEQYF. DNA for the CDR3: TGTGCCAGCAGTAGCGGTTTATACGAGCAGTACTTC.